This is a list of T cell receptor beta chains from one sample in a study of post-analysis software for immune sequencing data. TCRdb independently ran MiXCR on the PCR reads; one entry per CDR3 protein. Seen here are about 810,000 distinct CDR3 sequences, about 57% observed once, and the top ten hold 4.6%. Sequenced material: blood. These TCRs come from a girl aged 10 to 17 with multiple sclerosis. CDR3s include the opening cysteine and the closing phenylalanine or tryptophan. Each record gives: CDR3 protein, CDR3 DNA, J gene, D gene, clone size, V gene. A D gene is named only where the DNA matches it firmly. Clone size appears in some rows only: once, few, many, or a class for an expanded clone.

CDR3aa: CASSSGLAGLSYNEQFF
CDR3nt: TGTGCCAGCAGCTCCGGACTAGCGGGCCTGAGCTACAATGAGCAGTTCTTC
j_gene: TRBJ2-1
d_gene: TRBD2
abundance: .
v_gene: TRBV12-3/TRBV12-4

CDR3aa: CASSLVLTTTDTQYF
CDR3nt: TGTGCCAGCAGCTTAGTACTAACGACCACAGATACGCAGTATTTT
j_gene: TRBJ2-3
d_gene: .
abundance: .
v_gene: TRBV7-3

CDR3aa: CASRQGTSGDEQFF
CDR3nt: TGTGCCAGCAGACAGGGGACTAGCGGGGATGAGCAGTTCTTC
j_gene: TRBJ2-1
d_gene: TRBD2
abundance: .
v_gene: TRBV12-3/TRBV12-4

CDR3aa: CASSLARDGEQYF
CDR3nt: TGTGCCAGCAGCTTAGCCAGGGACGGCGAGCAGTACTTC
j_gene: TRBJ2-7
d_gene: .
abundance: once
v_gene: TRBV7-6

CDR3aa: CASGLARTPQETQYF
CDR3nt: TGTGCTAGTGGTTTGGCGCGGACACCGCAAGAGACCCAGTACTTC
j_gene: TRBJ2-5
d_gene: .
abundance: .
v_gene: TRBV12-5

CDR3aa: CATSYGQGSSPYEQYF
CDR3nt: TGTGCCACCAGTTACGGACAGGGATCCTCCCCTTACGAGCAGTACTTC
j_gene: TRBJ2-7
d_gene: TRBD1
abundance: .
v_gene: TRBV15

CDR3aa: CASRVSMEKLFF
CDR3nt: TGTGCCAGTAGGGTTTCTATGGAAAAACTGTTTTTT
j_gene: TRBJ1-4
d_gene: .
abundance: .
v_gene: TRBV19

CDR3aa: CASSLGLAGVPTDTQYF
CDR3nt: TGTGCCAGCAGCCTGGGACTAGCGGGAGTACCCACAGATACGCAGTATTTT
j_gene: TRBJ2-3
d_gene: TRBD2
abundance: .
v_gene: TRBV7-2

CDR3aa: CASTLEANSGYSYNEQFF
CDR3nt: TGTGCCAGCACCCTGGAAGCGAATAGCGGTTACTCCTACAATGAGCAGTTCTTC
j_gene: TRBJ2-1
d_gene: .
abundance: .
v_gene: TRBV7-8

CDR3aa: CASSHVVGVGETQYF
CDR3nt: TGTGCCAGCAGCCACGTAGTAGGGGTCGGGGAGACCCAGTACTTC
j_gene: TRBJ2-5
d_gene: .
abundance: .
v_gene: TRBV5-5

CDR3aa: CSASGWGNEQFF
CDR3nt: TGCAGCGCCAGCGGGTGGGGCAATGAGCAGTTCTTC
j_gene: TRBJ2-1
d_gene: .
abundance: .
v_gene: TRBV29-1

CDR3aa: CASAGTSRIYEQYF
CDR3nt: TGTGCCAGCGCTGGGACTAGCAGAATCTACGAGCAGTACTTC
j_gene: TRBJ2-7
d_gene: TRBD2
abundance: few
v_gene: TRBV6-6

CDR3aa: CAITRGSGNEQFF
CDR3nt: TGTGCCATCACGAGAGGGTCGGGCAATGAGCAGTTCTTC
j_gene: TRBJ2-1
d_gene: .
abundance: .
v_gene: TRBV10-3

CDR3aa: CASSVGLGETQYF
CDR3nt: TGTGCCAGCAGCGTAGGGCTGGGAGAGACCCAGTACTTC
j_gene: TRBJ2-5
d_gene: .
abundance: .
v_gene: TRBV9

CDR3aa: CASSLEQASTDTQYF
CDR3nt: TGCGCCAGCAGCTTGGAGCAGGCCAGCACAGATACGCAGTATTTT
j_gene: TRBJ2-3
d_gene: .
abundance: few
v_gene: TRBV5-1

CDR3aa: CASSQDLRNHEQFF
CDR3nt: TGTGCCAGCAGCCAAGATTTACGGAACCATGAGCAGTTCTTC
j_gene: TRBJ2-1
d_gene: .
abundance: .
v_gene: TRBV3-1

CDR3aa: CSASGSNEKLFF
CDR3nt: TGCAGTGCTAGTGGCTCTAATGAAAAACTGTTTTTT
j_gene: TRBJ1-4
d_gene: .
abundance: .
v_gene: TRBV20-1

CDR3aa: CASTSIGELFF
CDR3nt: TGTGCCAGCACCTCGATCGGGGAGCTGTTTTTT
j_gene: TRBJ2-2
d_gene: .
abundance: .
v_gene: TRBV7-2

CDR3aa: CSAGTPSNTGELFF
CDR3nt: TGCAGCGCCGGGACACCGTCGAACACCGGGGAGCTGTTTTTT
j_gene: TRBJ2-2
d_gene: .
abundance: .
v_gene: TRBV29-1

CDR3aa: CASSHWGTSKNSYEQYF
CDR3nt: TGTGCCAGCAGTCACTGGGGGACTAGCAAAAACAGCTACGAGCAGTACTTC
j_gene: TRBJ2-7
d_gene: TRBD2
abundance: few
v_gene: TRBV6-6

CDR3aa: CSADRGREQYF
CDR3nt: TGCAGCGCGGACAGGGGGCGAGAGCAGTACTTC
j_gene: TRBJ2-5
d_gene: TRBD1
abundance: .
v_gene: TRBV29-1

CDR3aa: CASNPRSGRLGGNEQFF
CDR3nt: TGTGCCAGCAACCCCAGGTCGGGGAGACTAGGCGGCAATGAGCAGTTCTTC
j_gene: TRBJ2-1
d_gene: .
abundance: .
v_gene: TRBV12-3/TRBV12-4

CDR3aa: CSAREDRGRVGYTF
CDR3nt: TGCAGTGCTAGAGAGGACAGGGGGCGCGTTGGCTACACCTTC
j_gene: TRBJ1-2
d_gene: TRBD1
abundance: .
v_gene: TRBV20-1

CDR3aa: CASSYSHDRGTEAFF
CDR3nt: TGTGCCAGCAGTTACTCTCACGACAGGGGCACTGAAGCTTTCTTT
j_gene: TRBJ1-1
d_gene: TRBD1
abundance: .
v_gene: TRBV6-2/TRBV6-3

CDR3aa: CASSLDYLPYEQYF
CDR3nt: TGTGCCAGCAGCTTAGACTATCTACCCTACGAGCAGTACTTC
j_gene: TRBJ2-7
d_gene: .
abundance: .
v_gene: TRBV7-9

CDR3aa: CSARDQSGTLDSYNEQFF
CDR3nt: TGCAGTGCTAGAGACCAAAGCGGGACGCTTGACTCCTACAATGAGCAGTTCTTC
j_gene: TRBJ2-1
d_gene: TRBD2
abundance: .
v_gene: TRBV20-1

CDR3aa: CASSLDPRDWGEQFF
CDR3nt: TGTGCCAGCAGCTTAGATCCCAGGGACTGGGGTGAGCAGTTCTTC
j_gene: TRBJ2-1
d_gene: .
abundance: few
v_gene: TRBV7-3

CDR3aa: CASSVGTGMAYEQYF
CDR3nt: TGTGCCAGCAGCGTCGGGACAGGGATGGCCTACGAGCAGTACTTC
j_gene: TRBJ2-7
d_gene: TRBD1
abundance: .
v_gene: TRBV9

CDR3aa: CSARDAGRLENEQFF
CDR3nt: TGCAGTGCTAGAGATGCGGGGCGACTGGAAAATGAGCAGTTCTTC
j_gene: TRBJ2-1
d_gene: .
abundance: once
v_gene: TRBV20-1

CDR3aa: CASSPVGTGADTQYF
CDR3nt: TGTGCCAGCAGCCCGGTCGGGACAGGGGCAGATACGCAGTATTTT
j_gene: TRBJ2-3
d_gene: TRBD1
abundance: .
v_gene: TRBV7-3

CDR3aa: CASSSLPSSGAYF
CDR3nt: TGTGCCAGCAGTTCCCTGCCCTCATCAGGAGCGTACTTC
j_gene: TRBJ2-5
d_gene: .
abundance: few
v_gene: TRBV6-5

CDR3aa: CASSLEGADNSPLHF
CDR3nt: TGTGCCAGCAGCTTAGAGGGGGCGGATAATTCACCCCTCCACTTT
j_gene: TRBJ1-6
d_gene: TRBD1
abundance: once
v_gene: TRBV7-9

CDR3aa: CAISDYSSSYEQYF
CDR3nt: TGTGCCATCAGTGATTATTCCAGCTCCTACGAGCAGTACTTC
j_gene: TRBJ2-7
d_gene: .
abundance: .
v_gene: TRBV10-3

CDR3aa: CSARVLAGGLIEQFF
CDR3nt: TGCAGTGCTAGAGTCCTAGCGGGGGGGCTAATTGAGCAGTTCTTC
j_gene: TRBJ2-1
d_gene: TRBD2
abundance: .
v_gene: TRBV20-1

CDR3aa: CSAPRTGQGLNIQYF
CDR3nt: TGCAGTGCTCCGAGAACGGGACAGGGGCTGAACATTCAGTACTTC
j_gene: TRBJ2-4
d_gene: TRBD1
abundance: .
v_gene: TRBV20-1